This record concerns one T cell receptor beta chain sequence. This clonotype appeared a few times. The target of this receptor is not known. The sample holds no much larger clone one base away, and base qualities are not on file. Library preparation used RT-PCR. Sequencing was carried out with a NextSeq 550. TCRdb reanalyzed the raw reads on its own, using fastp at Q25 for trimming and MiXCR for clone calling, and kept in-frame beta chains. Entries that share a CDR3 protein sequence are merged under the most common genes and DNA. The sample table lists roughly 230,000 distinct CDR3 sequences, 13% to 15% of them with a count of one. Of the sample, roughly 11% is held by the ten largest clones. This sample was taken from a study of patients and donors after allogeneic stem cell transplantation (dated by TCRdb to 2020 to 2022). V is cut by 6 bases and J by 2 bases, and the space between the germline ends is 14 bases. Inclusive of the bounding cysteine and phenylalanine, the CDR3 is 15 residues long. CDR3 DNA is the only sequence kept; it has 45 bases, read in frame from the first base. CDR1 and CDR2 are drawn from the germline V gene: MNHNS, SASEGT.

This receptor chain uses TRBV6-1 and TRBJ1-5; tentative D gene TRBD1, with 5 bases matching. This TCR was recovered from a human donor who was either an allogeneic HSCT recipient or a stem cell or donor lymphocyte infusion donor (not recorded which). It is not recorded whose cells these are; they may come from a transplant donor. Sequenced sample: blood, either unsorted or a sorted T cell fraction (not recorded which). The nucleotide sequence is TGTGCCAGCAGGGACCAGGGTGGCGGCAATCAGCCCCAGCATTTT. The translation is CASRDQGGGNQPQHF.